One and the same sample provided the 21 T cell receptor beta chains below, sequenced in a study of T cell changes during pregnancy in multiple sclerosis. TCRdb's copy holds only in-frame clones and misses some; the assay was immunoSEQ multiplex PCR. The sample lists about 85,000 clones; just over 90% were seen once. The specimen was peripheral blood, collected in the first trimester of pregnancy. These receptors came from a female donor with multiple sclerosis, enrolled in a pregnancy study.

The rearrangement joins TRBV4-2 to TRBJ2-2; D is ambiguous. This CDR3 has 14 amino acids. Germline V CDR1 and CDR2: LGHNA, YNFKEQ. V lost 2 bases and J lost 0, with 4 bases in between. The CDR3 loop reads CASSQSANTGELFF. CDR3 nucleotide sequence: TGTGCCAGCAGCCAAAGCGCGAACACCGGGGAGCTGTTTTTT.

This clone was counted a single time. This sequence joins TRBV7-9 and TRBJ2-7; D possibly corresponds to TRBD2 (6 bases). The germline CDR1 and CDR2 sequences are SEHNR and FQNEAQ (reference sequence). The CDR3 contains 14 residues. With 5 bases removed from V and 0 bases from J, the gap between germline ends came to 11 bases. The CDR3 reads CASSPGLRSYEQYF. In nucleotides, the CDR3 is TGTGCCAGCAGCCCGGGACTCCGCTCCTACGAGCAGTACTTC.

This chain joins TRBV19 and TRBJ1-2; 8 bases match TRBD1. V trimming: 6 bases; J trimming: 5 bases; junction bases outside the gene matches: 17. There are 17 residues in the CDR3. Germline V CDR1 and CDR2: LNHDA, SQIVND (reference sequence). The CDR3 here is CASSPLLTGEVRYGYTF. DNA of the CDR3: TGTGCCAGTAGCCCTCTCCTGACAGGGGAGGTACGATATGGCTACACCTTC. The full variable domain, with the rest looked up from reference TRBV19 and TRBJ1-2, is DGGITQSPKYLFRKEGQNVTLSCEQNLNHDAMYWYRQDPGQGLRLIYYSQIVNDFQKGDIAEGYSVSREKKESFPLTVTSAQKNPTAFYLCASSPLLTGEVRYGYTFGSGTRLTVV.

This clone occurred a few times. The V call is TRBV30, the J call TRBJ1-2; possible D gene TRBD1, 5 bases. V was pared by 4 bases and J by 7 bases, with 16 bases between. The CDR3 totals 13 residues. The germline gives CDR1 GTSNPN, CDR2 SVGIG (reference sequence). The CDR3 loop is CAWISRAGGGYTF. DNA of the CDR3: TGTGCCTGGATTTCCAGGGCGGGGGGTGGCTACACCTTC.

This clone came up once. The V and J genes are TRBV28 and TRBJ2-1; 14 bases align to TRBD2. Germline V CDR1 and CDR2: MDHEN, SYDVKM. This CDR3 comprises 15 residues. With 6 bases clipped from V and 5 bases from J, the junction kept 3 bases outside the gene matches. This CDR3 is CASRRLAGGNNEQFF. In nucleotides, the CDR3 is TGTGCCAGCAGAAGACTAGCGGGGGGGAACAATGAGCAGTTCTTC. The full variable domain, in which reference TRBV28 and TRBJ2-1 provide the parts outside the CDR3, is DVKVTQSSRYLVKRTGEKVFLECVQDMDHENMFWYRQDPGLGLRLIYFSYDVKMKEKGDIPEGYSVSREKKERFSLILESASTNQTSMYLCASRRLAGGNNEQFFGPGTRLTVL.

The chain couples TRBV27 to TRBJ2-3; D remains unclear. Trimming removed 5 bases from V and 1 base from J, with 7 bases in between. The V gene's germline CDR1 is MNHEY and CDR2 SMNVEV (reference sequence). The CDR3 consists of 13 residues. Here the CDR3 DNA reads TGTGCCAGCAGTGCACTGGGCACAGATACGCAGTATTTT. Its translation is CASSALGTDTQYF.

V gene TRBV7-3 combines with J gene TRBJ2-1; 8 nucleotides match TRBD2. CDR1 is SGHTA and CDR2 is FQGTGA in the germline V gene. This CDR3 contains 15 residues. V gave up 2 bases and J gave up 7 bases; unmatched junction bases: 7. The CDR3: CASSLGGRSINEQFF. CDR3 in DNA: TGTGCCAGCAGCTTAGGCGGGAGGTCGATAAATGAGCAGTTCTTC.

J is TRBJ1-6 and V is TRBV5-8; 9 bases fit TRBD1. CDR3 length equals 17 residues. Germline V lookup: CDR1 SGHTS, CDR2 YDEGEE. V dropped 0 bases and J dropped 8; count of bases not matched to a gene: 9. CDR3 in amino acids: CASSLVFGQGSDSPLHF. The CDR3 DNA reads TGTGCCAGCAGCTTGGTTTTTGGACAGGGGTCTGATTCACCCCTCCACTTT. The entire variable domain, with the rest obtained from reference TRBV5-8 and TRBJ1-6, is as follows: EAGVTQSPTHLIKTRGQQATLRCSPISGHTSVYWYQQALGLGLQFLLWYDEGEERNRGNFPPRFSGRQFPNYSSELNVNALELEDSALYLCASSLVFGQGSDSPLHFGNGTRLTVT.

This clone came up once. The rearrangement joins TRBV5-1 to TRBJ1-2; D is perhaps TRBD1 (6 bases). The germline V gene encodes CDR1 SGHRS and CDR2 YFSETQ. This CDR3 contains 14 residues. V dropped 1 base and J dropped 3 bases, with 10 bases sitting between them. The CDR3 loop is CASSLSGAHYGYTF. The CDR3 DNA reads as TGCGCCAGCAGCTTGTCAGGGGCACACTATGGCTACACCTTC. The variable domain in full, completed from reference TRBV5-1 and TRBJ1-2, reads KAGVTQTPRYLIKTRGQQVTLSCSPISGHRSVSWYQQTPGQGLQFLFEYFSETQRNKGNFPGRFSGRQFSNSRSEMNVSTLELGDSALYLCASSLSGAHYGYTFGSGTRLTVV.

The chain is built from TRBV28 and TRBJ1-1; the D is unclear. There are 12 residues in the CDR3. V dropped 6 bases and J dropped 0 bases, with 5 bases sitting between them. Germline CDR1 and CDR2: MDHEN and SYDVKM. The CDR3 sequence is CASSSVNTEAFF. CDR3 DNA: TGTGCCAGCAGCTCAGTGAACACTGAAGCTTTCTTT.

This sequence joins TRBV9 and TRBJ2-5; TRBD2 matches 10 bases. Germline-derived CDR1 and CDR2 are SGDLS and YYNGEE. This CDR3 is built from 18 residues. V lost 3 bases and J lost 3; bases outside the gene matches: 14. CDR3 in amino acids: CASSGGVGGLAYEETQYF. In DNA, the CDR3 is TGTGCCAGCAGCGGAGGGGTCGGGGGACTAGCGTATGAAGAGACCCAGTACTTC.

The V call is TRBV4-1, the J call TRBJ1-3; D may be TRBD1 (5 bases). V lost 3 bases and J 0 bases, leaving 12 bases between the germline ends. This CDR3 region has 16 residues. Germline V CDR1 and CDR2: MGHRA, YSYEKL. CDR3 protein: CASSQPTVISGNTIYF. In DNA form, the CDR3 reads TGCGCCAGCAGCCAGCCGACAGTCATCTCTGGAAACACCATATATTTT.

This clone has more than one count but fewer than ten. The rearrangement joins TRBV30 to TRBJ1-5; D is perhaps TRBD1 (5 bases). This CDR3 has 13 amino acids. The V gene lost 5 bases and the J gene lost 7 bases, with 15 bases spanning the gap. Germline-derived CDR1 and CDR2 are GTSNPN and SVGIG (reference sequence). CDR3 region: CAWGRALRQPQHF. In nucleotides, the CDR3 is TGTGCCTGGGGCAGGGCCTTGAGACAGCCCCAGCATTTT.

The chain uses TRBV7-9 and TRBJ2-7; 8 nucleotides agree with TRBD2. CDR3 size: 16 residues. V was pared by 4 bases and J by 4 bases, with 12 bases of the junction left unmatched. The germline gives CDR1 SEHNR, CDR2 FQNEAQ (reference sequence). This CDR3 reads CASSSGAGTSGYEQYF. CDR3 bases: TGTGCCAGCAGCTCCGGAGCCGGGACTAGTGGTTACGAGCAGTACTTC.

The J gene is TRBJ2-3, the V gene TRBV19; the D is unclear. V dropped 2 bases and J dropped 4 bases, with 7 bases sitting between them. This CDR3 contains 13 residues. Germline V CDR1 and CDR2: LNHDA, SQIVND (reference sequence). CDR3 DNA sequence: TGTGCCAGTAGTATACTCGTCTCAGATACGCAGTATTTT. It specifies CASSILVSDTQYF. The variable domain in full, completed from reference TRBV19 and TRBJ2-3, reads DGGITQSPKYLFRKEGQNVTLSCEQNLNHDAMYWYRQDPGQGLRLIYYSQIVNDFQKGDIAEGYSVSREKKESFPLTVTSAQKNPTAFYLCASSILVSDTQYFGPGTRLTVL.

This clone was seen just once. The chain is built from TRBV12-1 and TRBJ2-5; whether TRBD2, the table's D call, matches the DNA was not checked. TRBV12-1 is described as a pseudogene. This CDR3 has 16 residues. CDR3 nucleotides: TGTGCCAGCAGCAAACTAGCAATAGCGGCTCAAGAGACCCAGTACTTC. As protein: CASSKLAIAAQETQYF.

The chain has TRBV5-1 and TRBJ2-3; 9 bases align to TRBD2. Unmatched junction bases numbered 5, after V lost 0 bases and J lost 3 bases. This CDR3 has 16 amino acids. Germline V gene lookup returns CDR1 SGHRS and CDR2 YFSETQ. CDR3 sequence: CASSLAVAGATDTQYF. In nucleotides, the CDR3 is TGCGCCAGCAGCTTGGCGGTAGCGGGGGCTACAGATACGCAGTATTTT.

The chain employs TRBV2 and TRBJ2-4; TRBD2 aligns across 8 bases. The CDR3 runs to 15 residues. Germline loops: CDR1 SNHLY, CDR2 FYNNEI. J lost 0 bases, V lost 8 bases, and 6 bases had no gene match. This chain's CDR3 is CASGSGGAAKNIQYF. CDR3 coding DNA: TGTGCCAGCGGGAGCGGGGGTGCAGCCAAAAACATTCAGTACTTC.

The genes are TRBV11-2 and TRBJ2-4; TRBD2 might be the D (7 bases). Germline loops: CDR1 SGHAT, CDR2 FQNNGV. The CDR3 sequence is 15 residues long. The V and J ends lost 4 bases and 9 bases respectively, with 19 bases between them. CDR3 sequence reads: CASSSGGGPVFIQYF. The DNA of the CDR3 is TGTGCCAGCAGCTCTGGGGGGGGCCCCGTTTTCATTCAGTACTTC.

V and J are TRBV29-1 and TRBJ2-5, with D possibly TRBD2 on 6 matching bases. Trimming stripped 3 bases from V and 5 bases from J, with 16 bases between. The CDR3 consists of 14 residues. Germline V gene sequence: CDR1 SQVTM, CDR2 ANQGSEA. The CDR3 coding sequence is TGCAGCGTTGATTTCAGGGCGCGGGGTGAGACCCAGTACTTC. Translating it yields CSVDFRARGETQYF.

V gene TRBV19 combines with J gene TRBJ2-4, with 14 bases lining up with TRBD2. The junction had 4 bases not matched to a gene; V was cut back by 5 bases and J by 7 bases. Germline V CDR1 and CDR2: LNHDA, SQIVND (reference sequence). This CDR3 is 15 amino acids long. The CDR3 coding sequence is TGTGCCAGTAGTCTTGGGACTAGCGGGAGTAACATTCAGTACTTC. Protein product: CASSLGTSGSNIQYF.